A single sample gave rise to the 32 T cell receptor beta chains below, sequenced in a study of cytomegalovirus exposure and HLA in healthy donors. 60 Vbeta and 13 Jbeta primers were used in PCR. The table came from immunoSEQ multiplex PCR; TCRdb's copy has only in-frame clones and leaves some out. Altogether some 150,000 clones are present, under 85% being singletons, with the ten largest covering approximately 6.9%. The sequenced sample was PBMCs. The receptors stem from a woman in her 40s in good health and CMV-seropositive.

The V and J genes are TRBV5-4 and TRBJ2-7; 10 bases line up with TRBD2. With 4 bases clipped from V and 1 base from J, the junction kept 8 bases outside the gene matches. The CDR3 spans 16 residues. The germline CDR1 and CDR2 sequences are SGHNT and YYREEE (reference sequence). Here the CDR3 DNA reads TGTGCCAGCAGCAAGGGGGGGACTAGCGCGTCCTACGAGCAGTACTTC. It yields the protein CASSKGGTSASYEQYF.

This clone was counted only a few times. The chain carries TRBV7-9 and TRBJ2-2; 9 bases fit TRBD1. Trimming removed 5 bases from V and 12 bases from J; junction bases left unmatched: 7. The CDR3 extends over 13 amino acids. CDR1 and CDR2 from the germline V gene are SEHNR and FQNEAQ (reference sequence). CDR3 protein: CASSEWTGDQLFF. DNA for the CDR3: TGTGCCAGCAGCGAATGGACAGGGGATCAGCTGTTTTTT. Filled out from reference TRBV7-9 and TRBJ2-2, the complete variable domain reads DTGVSQNPRHKITKRGQNVTFRCDPISEHNRLYWYRQTLGQGPEFLTYFQNEAQLEKSRLLSDRFSAERPKGSFSTLEIQRTEQGDSAMYLCASSEWTGDQLFFGEGSRLTVL.

On this clone: The junction does not match germline at one end; this may be a read error. The chain uses TRBV7-9 and TRBJ1-1; TRBD1 matches 10 bases. This CDR3 comprises 15 residues. CDR1 is SEHNR, CDR2 FQNEAQ, per germline (reference sequence). CDR3: CVSSPSGQGFTEAFF. For the CDR3, the DNA is TGTGTCAGCAGCCCCTCGGGACAGGGGTTCACTGAAGCTTTCTTT.

With respect to this clone: Other nucleotide sequences in the sample specify the same CDR3. This rearrangement joins TRBV9 to TRBJ1-1, with D unresolved. Germline CDR1 is SGDLS and CDR2 is YYNGEE. This CDR3 has 15 amino acids. Trimming removed 8 bases from V and 5 bases from J, with 22 bases in between. The CDR3 here is CASNPGLAGSTEAFF. Here the CDR3 DNA reads TGTGCCAGTAACCCCGGCCTCGCAGGTAGTACTGAAGCTTTCTTT. Using reference TRBV9 and TRBJ1-1 for the parts outside the CDR3, the full variable domain is DSGVTQTPKHLITATGQRVTLRCSPRSGDLSVYWYQQSLDQGLQFLIQYYNGEERAKGNILERFSAQQFPDLHSELNLSSLELGDSALYFCASNPGLAGSTEAFFGQGTRLTVV.

The rearrangement links TRBV7-3 to TRBJ1-1; D is unclear. Germline V lookup: CDR1 SGHTA, CDR2 FQGTGA. The CDR3 contains 14 residues. The ends were cut back, 1 base at V and 7 bases at J, with 13 bases in the middle. The CDR3 loop is CASSLMGVRDEAFF. CDR3 coding DNA: TGTGCCAGCAGCTTAATGGGTGTGAGGGATGAAGCTTTCTTT.

In its sample, this clone was seen once. Because the CDR3 is missing its conserved closing phenylalanine or tryptophan, this is likely a read error. The DNA is left out, because the CDR3 cannot be placed on it with certainty; the CDR3 is given as TCRdb lists it. This sequence joins TRBV10-1 and TRBJ1-3; the D call in the table, TRBD1, was not verified against the DNA. Germline CDR1 is WNHNN and CDR2 is SYGVQD (reference sequence). With termini counted, the CDR3 has 13 amino acids. The CDR3 region is CASSEGGGGQGRC.

This rearrangement joins TRBV7-9 to TRBJ1-2, with D possibly matching TRBD1 (5 bases). Trimming removed 3 bases at V and 0 bases at J, with 11 bases between. Germline CDR1 SEHNR, CDR2 FQNEAQ (reference sequence). This CDR3 region has 15 residues. The CDR3 DNA is TGTGCCAGCAGCTTGCAGGGACTAACTAACTATGGCTACACCTTC. Translating it yields CASSLQGLTNYGYTF.

The chain couples TRBV5-6 to TRBJ2-2, with D possibly matching TRBD2 (6 bases). This CDR3 comprises 16 residues. Germline V gene lookup returns CDR1 SGHDT and CDR2 YYEEEE. Trimming removed 4 bases at V and 2 bases at J, with 15 bases between. In nucleotides, the CDR3 is TGTGCCAGCAGCAGTGGTTCAGGACTAAACACCGGGGAGCTGTTTTTT. Translating gives CASSSGSGLNTGELFF.

The rearrangement links TRBV7-9 to TRBJ2-7, with TRBD2 identical over 12 bases. Losses at the gene ends were 5 bases for V and 4 bases for J; bases not matched to a gene: 6. The CDR3 is made up of 15 amino acids. The germline gives CDR1 SEHNR, CDR2 FQNEAQ (reference sequence). CDR3 nucleotides: TGTGCCAGCAGCGGTTGGACTAGCGGGGTGTACGAGCAGTACTTC. Translation: CASSGWTSGVYEQYF.

The chain joins TRBV28 to TRBJ2-1; 8 bases are a match to TRBD1. V shed 5 bases and J 7 bases; nucleotides not matched to a gene: 10. This CDR3 region has 15 residues. Germline V gene sequence: CDR1 MDHEN, CDR2 SYDVKM. The DNA for the CDR3 is TGTGCCAGCAGTAACCCCCTGGACAGGGTTAATGAGCAGTTCTTC. Residues: CASSNPLDRVNEQFF.

The chain recombines TRBV6-5 with TRBJ2-1; the match to TRBD1 covers 7 bases. The V and J ends lost 6 bases and 3 bases, in that order; junction bases with no gene match: 5. The CDR3 is 14 amino acids. Germline CDR1 and CDR2: MNHEY and SVGAGI. This chain's CDR3 is CASRPQGDYNEQFF. In DNA form, the CDR3 reads TGTGCCAGCAGACCTCAGGGGGACTACAATGAGCAGTTCTTC.

As DNA, the CDR3 is TGTGCCAGCAGTTTATGGGGGACAGTATACACCGGGGAGCTGTTTTTT. Its translation: CASSLWGTVYTGELFF. This chain joins TRBV27 and TRBJ2-2, with 7 positions matching TRBD1. Germline loops: CDR1 MNHEY, CDR2 SMNVEV (reference sequence). The CDR3 covers 16 residues. J lost 3 bases, V lost 1 base, and 5 bases had no gene match.

This chain links TRBV18 with TRBJ1-1; TRBD1 is a possible D gene (5 bases). The CDR3 spans 18 residues. The V gene lost 0 bases and the J gene lost 2 bases, with 19 bases spanning the gap. CDR1 and CDR2 (germline): KGHSH, LQKENI. The CDR3 is CASSPPVSQGGTNTEAFF. CDR3 nucleotide sequence: TGTGCCAGCTCACCACCTGTCTCTCAGGGAGGGACCAACACTGAAGCTTTCTTT.

This clone turned up a few times. The chain carries TRBV6-6 and TRBJ2-1; 15 bases are shared with TRBD2. Germline V CDR1 and CDR2: MNHNY, SVGAGI (reference sequence). V dropped 11 bases and J dropped 8; count of bases not matched to a gene: 4. This CDR3 region has 13 residues. In nucleotides, the CDR3 is TGTGCCGCCGGACTAGCGGGGGGGTATGAGCAGTTCTTC. This encodes CAAGLAGGYEQFF.

V and J are TRBV27 and TRBJ2-7; 9 bases are a match to TRBD2. Germline lookup yields CDR1 MNHEY and CDR2 SMNVEV (reference sequence). The CDR3 runs to 15 residues. The ends lost 3 bases at V and 6 bases at J; junction bases unmatched: 9. In DNA, the CDR3 is TGTGCCAGCAGTTTGGGCGGGGGGGCCACAGCCGAGCAGTACTTC. This translates into CASSLGGGATAEQYF.

This chain uses TRBV27 with TRBJ1-4, with TRBD1 matching over 8 bases. The junction had 4 bases not matched to a gene; V was cut back by 3 bases and J by 4 bases. The germline CDR1 and CDR2 sequences are MNHEY and SMNVEV (reference sequence). CDR3 size: 15 residues. CDR3 nucleotides: TGTGCCAGCAGTTTGGTAGGACAGGGTAATGAAAAACTGTTTTTT. Translation gives CASSLVGQGNEKLFF.

The rearrangement links TRBV6-5 to TRBJ2-7; no definite D call. From germline, CDR1 is MNHEY and CDR2 SVGAGI. The CDR3 has 14 amino acids. Deletions cut 5 bases from V and 0 bases from J, with 11 bases between. The CDR3 loop reads CASSRNSGSYEQYF. The CDR3 bases are TGTGCCAGCAGTCGCAACTCCGGCTCCTACGAGCAGTACTTC.

This chain uses TRBV19 with TRBJ2-7; 11 nucleotides line up with TRBD1. CDR1 LNHDA and CDR2 SQIVND come from the germline V gene (reference sequence). The CDR3 spans 16 residues. After removal of 5 bases from V and 4 bases from J, the junction contained 10 bases not matched to a gene. For the CDR3, the DNA is TGTGCCAGTAGTGGTATAATCGGGGACAGGGGGTACGAGCAGTACTTC. It translates to CASSGIIGDRGYEQYF.

With regard to this clone: Mismatch with germline at one junction end may stem from a read error. The rearrangement links TRBV13 to TRBJ2-7; 8 positions agree with TRBD1. The CDR3 spans 11 residues. Germline values: CDR1 PRHDT, CDR2 FYEKMQ (reference sequence). CDR3 DNA sequence: TGTGCCAGCAGCCAAGGACAGGGTACATCCTTC. Translation gives CASSQGQGTSF.

This clone was seen only a few times. The V call is TRBV6-5, the J call TRBJ2-1, with D perhaps matching TRBD1 (6 bases). V lost 6 bases to trimming and J lost 0 bases, with 12 bases between them. This CDR3 has 15 residues. Per the germline V gene, CDR1 is MNHEY and CDR2 is SVGAGI. DNA of the CDR3: TGTGCCAGCAGCCGGACAGTAGTCTCCTACAATGAGCAGTTCTTC. Its protein product is CASSRTVVSYNEQFF.

The table lists this clone with a count of one. The V call is TRBV28, the J call TRBJ1-6; the match to TRBD1 covers 10 bases. This CDR3 region has 19 residues. Looked up from germline, CDR1 is MDHEN and CDR2 is SYDVKM. With 2 bases clipped from V and 7 bases from J, the junction kept 14 bases outside the gene matches. This CDR3 is CASSLPPTGGRTRNSPLHF. Here the CDR3 DNA reads TGTGCCAGCAGTTTACCCCCGACAGGGGGCCGGACCAGGAATTCACCCCTCCACTTT.

This chain connects TRBV7-9 to TRBJ2-5; D may be TRBD1 (6 bases). V was clipped by 1 base and J by 9 bases, with 18 bases between them. This CDR3 spans 15 amino acids. Germline assignment: CDR1 SEHNR and CDR2 FQNEAQ (reference sequence). CDR3 nucleotides: TGTGCCAGCAGCTTAGGTGTGGGGGCACCAGGGGCCCAGTACTTC. Translating gives CASSLGVGAPGAQYF. Combining the CDR3 with reference TRBV7-9 and TRBJ2-5 gives the whole variable domain DTGVSQNPRHKITKRGQNVTFRCDPISEHNRLYWYRQTLGQGPEFLTYFQNEAQLEKSRLLSDRFSAERPKGSFSTLEIQRTEQGDSAMYLCASSLGVGAPGAQYFGPGTRLLVL.

The chain uses TRBV10-3 and TRBJ2-1; possible D gene TRBD2, 5 bases. This CDR3 comprises 13 residues. The ends were cut back, 8 bases at V and 4 bases at J, with 12 bases in the middle. CDR1 is ENHRY and CDR2 is SYGVKD in the germline V gene. CDR3 residues: CAIGGGSYNEQFF. For the CDR3, the DNA is TGTGCCATCGGAGGCGGATCGTACAATGAGCAGTTCTTC.

The chain is built from TRBV9 and TRBJ2-5; the match to TRBD1 covers 11 bases. CDR1 and CDR2 from the germline V gene are SGDLS and YYNGEE. V was clipped by 3 bases and J by 5 bases; unmatched bases: 9. The CDR3 is made up of 16 amino acids. Here the CDR3 DNA reads TGTGCCAGCAGCGCCCCCCGGACAGGGGGCATGGAGACCCAGTACTTC. This codes for CASSAPRTGGMETQYF.

Written as DNA, the CDR3 is TGTGCCAGCAGTTCCTATCCGGGACAGTACGAGCAGTACTTC. Translating gives CASSSYPGQYEQYF. The V call is TRBV6-5, the J call TRBJ2-5; 7 bases are shared with TRBD1. The J call may not be correct, given that the DNA end is closer to TRBJ2-7. Germline assignment: CDR1 MNHEY and CDR2 SVGAGI. The CDR3 has 14 residues.

The chain combines TRBV18 with TRBJ2-1, with 13 bases fitting TRBD2. This CDR3 has 18 amino acids. Losses at the gene ends were 1 base for V and 1 base for J; bases not matched to a gene: 4. Looked up from germline, CDR1 is KGHSH and CDR2 is LQKENI. Written as DNA, the CDR3 is TGTGCCAGCTCACCACGACTAGCGGGGGGTGCTTCCTACAATGAGCAGTTCTTC. As protein: CASSPRLAGGASYNEQFF.

This chain connects TRBV7-9 to TRBJ2-5, with D possibly being TRBD1 (5 bases). The V gene's germline CDR1 is SEHNR and CDR2 FQNEAQ (reference sequence). There are 14 residues in the CDR3. Trimming cost V 2 bases and J 0 bases, with 7 bases left between them. This chain's CDR3 is CASSLLQDQETQYF. The CDR3 nucleotides read TGTGCCAGCAGCTTATTACAGGACCAAGAGACCCAGTACTTC.

The V gene is TRBV21-1, the J gene TRBJ1-1. TRBV21-1 represents a pseudogene. This CDR3 has 13 amino acids. The CDR3 sequence: CANHSGVRAEAFF. The CDR3 DNA follows: TGTGCCAACCACTCGGGGGTTCGCGCTGAAGCTTTCTTT.

This sequence joins TRBV6-6 and TRBJ1-2; D gene uncertain. Looked up from germline, CDR1 is MNHNY and CDR2 is SVGAGI (reference sequence). The CDR3 is 12 residues long. Trimming left V 4 bases short and J 7 bases short, with 10 bases between. The CDR3 nucleotides are TGTGCCAGCAGTTCCCTCGACTTTGGCTACACCTTC. Translation gives CASSSLDFGYTF.

V is TRBV9 and J is TRBJ2-7; 11 nucleotides match TRBD2. Trimming at V came to 4 bases and at J to 3 bases, leaving 3 bases not matched to a gene. This CDR3 comprises 14 residues. The germline CDR1 and CDR2 sequences are SGDLS and YYNGEE. The CDR3 DNA is TGTGCCAGCAGCACTAGCGGGGGTGACTACGAGCAGTACTTC. The encoded protein is CASSTSGGDYEQYF.

V usage is TRBV27 and J usage is TRBJ1-1; maybe TRBD1 (5 bases). The CDR3 totals 13 residues. The V and J ends lost 4 bases and 11 bases respectively, with 17 bases between them. Germline-derived CDR1 and CDR2 are MNHEY and SMNVEV (reference sequence). As DNA, the CDR3 is TGTGCCAGCAGTTCTGGTGTTTCGGACAAGGCTTTCTTT. Protein: CASSSGVSDKAFF.

V gene TRBV27 combines with J gene TRBJ1-1, with a possible D match to TRBD1 (5 bases). This CDR3 has 14 residues. Trimming removed 1 base from V and 1 base from J, with 7 bases in between. Germline V gene lookup returns CDR1 MNHEY and CDR2 SMNVEV (reference sequence). CDR3 sequence: CASSLWGENTEAFF. CDR3 bases: TGTGCCAGCAGTTTATGGGGGGAGAACACTGAAGCTTTCTTT.